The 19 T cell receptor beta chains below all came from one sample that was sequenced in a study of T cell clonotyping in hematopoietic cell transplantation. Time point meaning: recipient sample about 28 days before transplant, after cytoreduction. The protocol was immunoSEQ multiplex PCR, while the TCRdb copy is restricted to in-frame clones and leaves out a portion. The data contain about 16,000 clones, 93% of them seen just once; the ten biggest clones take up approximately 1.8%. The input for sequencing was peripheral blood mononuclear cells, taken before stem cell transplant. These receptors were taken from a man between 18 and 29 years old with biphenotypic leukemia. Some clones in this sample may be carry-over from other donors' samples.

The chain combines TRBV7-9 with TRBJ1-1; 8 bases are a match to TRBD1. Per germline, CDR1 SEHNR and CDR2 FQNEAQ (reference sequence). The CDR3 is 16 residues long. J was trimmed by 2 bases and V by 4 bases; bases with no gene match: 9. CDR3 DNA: TGTGCCAGCAGCTACGACGGACAGGGCGACAACACTGAAGCTTTCTTT. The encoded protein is CASSYDGQGDNTEAFF.

The CDR3 reads CASSLAILGTQETQYF. In DNA form, the CDR3 reads TGCGCCAGCAGCTTGGCTATACTAGGGACACAAGAGACCCAGTACTTC. V is TRBV5-1 and J is TRBJ2-5, with D tentatively TRBD1 (6 bases). The germline gives CDR1 SGHRS, CDR2 YFSETQ. The CDR3 spans 16 residues. Trimming removed 0 bases at V and 2 bases at J, with 14 bases between.

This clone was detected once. CDR3 in DNA: TGTGCCTGGAGTTCAGGCGGGGACTATGGCTACACCTTC. The encoded protein is CAWSSGGDYGYTF. The rearrangement links TRBV30 to TRBJ1-2, with unresolved D. Germline CDR1 and CDR2: GTSNPN and SVGIG (reference sequence). There are 13 residues in the CDR3. V lost 2 bases to trimming and J lost 3 bases, with 10 bases between them.

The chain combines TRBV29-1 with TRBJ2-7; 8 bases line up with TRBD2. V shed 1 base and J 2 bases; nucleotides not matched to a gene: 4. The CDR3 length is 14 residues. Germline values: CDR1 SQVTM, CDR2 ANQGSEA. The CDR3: CSVEVGLDPYEQYF. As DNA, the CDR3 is TGCAGCGTTGAAGTGGGACTAGATCCCTACGAGCAGTACTTC.

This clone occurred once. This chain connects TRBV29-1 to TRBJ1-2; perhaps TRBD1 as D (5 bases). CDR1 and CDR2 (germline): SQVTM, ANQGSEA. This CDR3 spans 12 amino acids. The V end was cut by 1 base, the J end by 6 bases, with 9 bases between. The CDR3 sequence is CSVEVTEDGYTF. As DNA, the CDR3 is TGCAGCGTTGAAGTGACAGAGGATGGCTACACCTTC. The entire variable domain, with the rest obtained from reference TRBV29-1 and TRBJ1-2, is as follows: SAVISQKPSRDICQRGTSLTIQCQVDSQVTMMFWYRQQPGQSLTLIATANQGSEATYESGFVIDKFPISRPNLTFSTLTVSNMSPEDSSIYLCSVEVTEDGYTFGSGTRLTVV.

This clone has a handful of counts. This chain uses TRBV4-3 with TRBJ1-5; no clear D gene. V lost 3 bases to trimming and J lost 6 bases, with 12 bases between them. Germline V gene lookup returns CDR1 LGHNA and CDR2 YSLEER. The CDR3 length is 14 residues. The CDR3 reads CASSQGLEGQPQHF. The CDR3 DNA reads TGCGCCAGCAGCCAGGGGTTAGAGGGTCAGCCCCAGCATTTT.

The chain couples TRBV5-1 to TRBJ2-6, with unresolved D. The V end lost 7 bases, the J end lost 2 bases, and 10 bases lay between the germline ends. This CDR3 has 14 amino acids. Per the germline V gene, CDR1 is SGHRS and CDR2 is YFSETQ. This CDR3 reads CASGVDAGANVLTF. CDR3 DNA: TGCGCCAGCGGAGTGGACGCTGGGGCCAACGTCCTGACTTTC.

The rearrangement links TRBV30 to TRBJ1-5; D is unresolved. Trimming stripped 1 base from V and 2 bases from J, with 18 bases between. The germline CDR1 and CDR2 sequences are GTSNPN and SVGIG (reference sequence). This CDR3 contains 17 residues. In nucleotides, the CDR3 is TGTGCCTGGAGTGCTGTCGGATCTCGGGCGCGCAATCAGCCCCAGCATTTT. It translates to CAWSAVGSRARNQPQHF.

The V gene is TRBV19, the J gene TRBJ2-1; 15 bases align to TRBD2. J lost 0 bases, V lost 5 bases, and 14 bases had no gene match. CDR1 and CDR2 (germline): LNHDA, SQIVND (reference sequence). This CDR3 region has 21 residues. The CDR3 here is CASSLPGLAGGLLSSYNEQFF. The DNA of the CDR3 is TGTGCCAGTAGTTTACCGGGACTAGCGGGGGGCCTACTAAGCTCCTACAATGAGCAGTTCTTC. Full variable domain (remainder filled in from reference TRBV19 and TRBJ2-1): DGGITQSPKYLFRKEGQNVTLSCEQNLNHDAMYWYRQDPGQGLRLIYYSQIVNDFQKGDIAEGYSVSREKKESFPLTVTSAQKNPTAFYLCASSLPGLAGGLLSSYNEQFFGPGTRLTVL.

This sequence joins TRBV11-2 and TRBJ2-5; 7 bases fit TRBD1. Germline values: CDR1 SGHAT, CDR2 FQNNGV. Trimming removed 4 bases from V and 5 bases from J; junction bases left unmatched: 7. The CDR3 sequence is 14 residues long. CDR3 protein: CASSSTTGWETQYF. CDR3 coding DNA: TGTGCCAGCAGCTCAACGACAGGGTGGGAGACCCAGTACTTC.

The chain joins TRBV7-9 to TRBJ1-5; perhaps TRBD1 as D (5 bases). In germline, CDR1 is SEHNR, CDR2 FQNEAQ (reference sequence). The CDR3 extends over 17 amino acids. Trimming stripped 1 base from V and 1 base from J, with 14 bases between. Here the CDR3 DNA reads TGTGCCAGCAGCTTAGTCTCTTCGGGGACGAGCAATCAGCCCCAGCATTTT. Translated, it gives CASSLVSSGTSNQPQHF. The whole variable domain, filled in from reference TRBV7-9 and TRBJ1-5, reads DTGVSQNPRHKITKRGQNVTFRCDPISEHNRLYWYRQTLGQGPEFLTYFQNEAQLEKSRLLSDRFSAERPKGSFSTLEIQRTEQGDSAMYLCASSLVSSGTSNQPQHFGDGTRLSIL.

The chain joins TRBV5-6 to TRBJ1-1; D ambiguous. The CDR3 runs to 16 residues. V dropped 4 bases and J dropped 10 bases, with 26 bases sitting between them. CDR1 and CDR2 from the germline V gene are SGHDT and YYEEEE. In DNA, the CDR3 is TGTGCCAGCAGCCCCTGGGCCAGTTTCCTCCGGCCTGGAGCTTTCTTT. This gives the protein CASSPWASFLRPGAFF.

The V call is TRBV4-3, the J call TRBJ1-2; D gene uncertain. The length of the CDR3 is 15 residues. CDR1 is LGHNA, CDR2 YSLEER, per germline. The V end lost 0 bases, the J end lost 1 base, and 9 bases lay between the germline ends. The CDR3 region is CASSQEVGNNYGYTF. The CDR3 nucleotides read TGCGCCAGCAGCCAAGAAGTAGGGAATAACTATGGCTACACCTTC.

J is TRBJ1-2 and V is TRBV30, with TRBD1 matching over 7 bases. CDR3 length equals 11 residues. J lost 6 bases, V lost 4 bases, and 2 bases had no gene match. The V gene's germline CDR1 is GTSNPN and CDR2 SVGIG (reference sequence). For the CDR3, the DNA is TGTGCCTGGAAGGGGACAGATGGCTACACCTTC. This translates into CAWKGTDGYTF.

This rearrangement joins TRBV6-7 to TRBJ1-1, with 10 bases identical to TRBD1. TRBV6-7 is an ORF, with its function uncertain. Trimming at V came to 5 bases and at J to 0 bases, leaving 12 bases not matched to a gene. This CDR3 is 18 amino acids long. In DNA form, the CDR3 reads TGTGCCAGCAGTGGGGATTCCGGGACAGGGGCCATGAACACTGAAGCTTTCTTT. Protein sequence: CASSGDSGTGAMNTEAFF.

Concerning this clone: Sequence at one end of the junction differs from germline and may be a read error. CDR3 region: CASSEARDRGRSTPQPQHF. In DNA, the CDR3 is TGTGCCAGCAGTGAAGCAAGGGACAGGGGTCGATCCACACCCCAGCCTCAGCATTTT. The chain recombines TRBV6-1 with TRBJ1-5; TRBD1 matches 10 bases. The length of the CDR3 is 19 residues. CDR1 MNHNS and CDR2 SASEGT come from the germline V gene.

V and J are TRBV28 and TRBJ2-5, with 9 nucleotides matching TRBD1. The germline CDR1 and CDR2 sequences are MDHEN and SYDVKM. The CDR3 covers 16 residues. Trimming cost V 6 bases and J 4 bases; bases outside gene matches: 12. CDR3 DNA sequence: TGTGCCAGCAGCAGATCTACAGGGGGCCGGAGAGAGACCCAGTACTTC. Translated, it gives CASSRSTGGRRETQYF.

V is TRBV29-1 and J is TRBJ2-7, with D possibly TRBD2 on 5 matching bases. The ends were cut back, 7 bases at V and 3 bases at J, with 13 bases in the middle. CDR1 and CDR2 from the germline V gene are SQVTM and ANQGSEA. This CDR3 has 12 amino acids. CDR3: CSARNSVYEQYF. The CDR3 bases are TGCAGCGCCCGGAATAGCGTCTACGAGCAGTACTTC.

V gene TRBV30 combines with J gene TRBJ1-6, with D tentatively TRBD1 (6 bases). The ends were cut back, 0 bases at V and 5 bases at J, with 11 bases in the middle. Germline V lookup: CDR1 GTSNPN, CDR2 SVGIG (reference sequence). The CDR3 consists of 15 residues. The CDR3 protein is CAWSVWGPNNSPLHF. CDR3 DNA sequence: TGTGCCTGGAGTGTATGGGGGCCGAATAATTCACCCCTCCACTTT.